The rows below give T cell receptor beta chains drawn from one sample of a study of control samples from healthy donors and cancer patients. The method was immunoSEQ multiplex PCR; TCRdb's version includes in-frame clones alone and lacks a portion of them. This table has some 150,000 clones, approximately 94% appearing once. The sequenced material came from blood. The receptor set was obtained from a man aged 35-49 years in good health. Each CDR3 is given with its conserved first and last residue. A D gene is named only where the DNA matches it firmly. Clone size is given for some rows only: seen once, a few or many times, or a class if the clone is expanded.

D	V	length	J	size	CDR3	DNA
TRBD1	TRBV15	15	TRBJ1-4	.	CATSRDRATNEKLFF	TGTGCCACCAGCAGGGACAGGGCAACTAATGAAAAACTGTTTTTT
TRBD2	TRBV9	16	TRBJ2-3	.	CASSGETSGKTDTQYF	TGTGCCAGCAGCGGGGAGACTAGCGGGAAGACAGATACGCAGTATTTT
.	TRBV13	12	TRBJ2-7	.	CASRQGPLEQYF	TGTGCCAGCAGACAGGGACCCCTCGAGCAGTACTTC
.	TRBV28	17	TRBJ2-5	.	CASSHPFGGGGQETQYF	TGTGCCAGCAGTCACCCCTTCGGTGGGGGCGGCCAAGAGACCCAGTACTTC
TRBD1	TRBV5-1	12	TRBJ2-7	.	CASGQGGYEQYF	TGCGCCAGTGGACAGGGCGGGTACGAGCAGTACTTC
.	TRBV28	12	TRBJ2-3	once	CASSLFADTQYF	TGTGCCAGCAGTTTATTCGCAGATACGCAGTATTTT
TRBD1	TRBV6-5	14	TRBJ1-2	.	CASSRDRLNYGYTF	TGTGCCAGCAGCCGGGACAGACTCAACTATGGCTACACCTTC
TRBD1	TRBV28	15	TRBJ2-7	.	CASSVPGQGVIEQYF	TGTGCCAGCAGTGTACCGGGACAGGGGGTGATTGAGCAGTACTTC
.	TRBV19	14	TRBJ1-2	.	CAANKDVSSYGYTF	TGTGCCGCCAACAAGGACGTATCGAGCTATGGCTACACCTTC
TRBD2	TRBV30	21	TRBJ2-6	.	CAWSPFLGLVGGEDGANVLTF	TGTGCCTGGAGTCCTTTTCTCGGACTAGTAGGTGGGGAGGATGGGGCCAACGTCCTGACTTTC
TRBD1	TRBV3-1/TRBV3-2	19	TRBJ1-1	.	CASSQESSGTGGPGTEAFF	TGTGCCAGCAGCCAAGAAAGCTCGGGGACAGGGGGTCCCGGCACTGAAGCTTTCTTT
TRBD1	TRBV6-1	17	TRBJ2-3	.	CASSERTGAPPGDTQYF	TGTGCCAGCAGTGAACGGACAGGGGCGCCCCCCGGAGATACGCAGTATTTT
.	TRBV15	15	TRBJ1-1	.	CATREGRSQGTEAFF	TGTGCCACCAGAGAAGGACGGTCACAGGGCACTGAAGCTTTCTTT
.	TRBV14	15	TRBJ1-1	.	CASSHLDGGWTEAFF	TGTGCCAGCAGCCACCTGGACGGGGGGTGGACTGAAGCTTTCTTT
TRBD1	TRBV7-2	16	TRBJ1-2	.	CASSLGIRGQDYGYTF	TGTGCCAGCAGCTTGGGGATAAGGGGGCAGGACTATGGCTACACCTTC
.	TRBV5-1	14	TRBJ2-5	once	CASSLGGDVETQYF	TGCGCCAGCTCCCTAGGAGGGGATGTCGAGACCCAGTACTTC
TRBD1	TRBV9	13	TRBJ1-1	.	CASSGRGHTEAFF	TGTGCCAGCAGCGGCAGGGGGCACACTGAAGCTTTCTTT
.	TRBV9	16	TRBJ1-5	.	CASSSGPEGSNQPQHF	TGTGCCAGCAGCTCGGGACCGGAGGGAAGCAATCAGCCCCAGCATTTT
.	TRBV3-1/TRBV3-2	15	TRBJ1-4	.	CASSQGTGLNEKLFF	TGTGCCAGCAGCCAAGGCACAGGGCTAAATGAAAAACTGTTTTTT
TRBD1	TRBV12-3/TRBV12-4	13	TRBJ1-1	.	CASSLEGSGGAFF	TGTGCCAGCAGTTTAGAAGGGTCAGGGGGGGCTTTCTTT
.	TRBV3-1/TRBV3-2	17	TRBJ2-1	.	CASSQLLPTSGYNEQFF	TGTGCCAGCAGCCAACTTTTACCGACTAGTGGGTACAATGAGCAGTTCTTC
TRBD1	TRBV29-1	13	TRBJ1-2	.	CSFYHRGYYGYTF	TGCAGCTTTTACCACAGGGGATACTATGGCTACACCTTC
TRBD1	TRBV6-6	17	TRBJ1-1	once	CASSPRGGGGGNTEAFF	TGTGCCAGCAGTCCCCGGGGAGGGGGCGGAGGGAACACTGAAGCTTTCTTT
TRBD1	TRBV7-9	15	TRBJ1-2	.	CASSPRTGDAYGYTF	TGTGCCAGCAGCCCGCGGACAGGGGACGCCTATGGCTACACCTTC
.	TRBV10-3	13	TRBJ2-1	.	CAISPKEYNEQFF	TGTGCCATCAGCCCCAAGGAGTACAATGAGCAGTTCTTC